The 8 T cell receptor beta chains in this list originate from one sample, sequenced in a study of cytomegalovirus exposure and HLA in healthy donors. Libraries were prepared by immunoSEQ multiplex PCR; TCRdb keeps only in-frame clonotypes and omits some of them. The table includes approximately 160,000 clones, roughly nine tenths detected once. The sample was PBMCs. The receptors shown here come from a woman between 18 and 29 years old in good health and CMV-seropositive.

This clone came up once. The chain couples TRBV7-2 to TRBJ2-2, with a weak D call TRBD1 (5 bases). This CDR3 has 16 residues. V lost 1 base and J lost 4, with 13 bases in between. In germline, CDR1 is SGHTA, CDR2 FQGNSA. CDR3 bases: TGTGCCAGCAGCTTAGAGCAGGGCTCGGCCACCGGGGAGCTGTTTTTT. It translates to CASSLEQGSATGELFF.

V is TRBV1 and J is TRBJ1-5; the DNA was not compared with TRBD1, the D call given in the table. TRBV1 is a pseudogene locus. This CDR3 region has 14 residues. The CDR3 DNA is TGCACCAGCAGCCTATCGGACAGGGGCCAGCCCCAGCATTTT. This translates into CTSSLSDRGQPQHF.

The chain couples TRBV6-6 to TRBJ2-1, with 9 bases aligning to TRBD1. The V and J ends lost 3 bases and 8 bases, in that order; junction bases with no gene match: 8. This CDR3 is built from 15 residues. The germline gives CDR1 MNHNY, CDR2 SVGAGI (reference sequence). The CDR3 DNA is TGTGCCAGCAGTTATACCGGGACAGGGAGGGATGAGCAGTTCTTC. Its protein product is CASSYTGTGRDEQFF.

The chain recombines TRBV7-9 with TRBJ2-5; 9 nucleotides agree with TRBD2. Trimming took 7 bases from V and 5 from J; bases not matched to a gene: 5. Germline V gives CDR1 SEHNR, CDR2 FQNEAQ (reference sequence). The CDR3 contains 13 residues. The CDR3, as DNA: TGTGCCAGCACCCGGGGACTAGCTGAGACCCAGTACTTC. This gives the protein CASTRGLAETQYF.

The chain combines TRBV5-8 with TRBJ1-3; tentatively, D is TRBD1 (6 bases). The CDR3 consists of 13 residues. In germline, CDR1 is SGHTS, CDR2 YDEGEE. The V gene lost 4 bases and the J gene lost 6 bases, with 11 bases spanning the gap. The CDR3 DNA sequence: TGTGCCAGCAGCACGACAGGTGCAAACACCATATATTTT. It encodes CASSTTGANTIYF.

The chain recombines TRBV5-1 with TRBJ1-2; the D is unclear. The CDR3 covers 13 residues. CDR1 is SGHRS, CDR2 YFSETQ, per germline. Between the trimmed V and J ends, which lost 2 bases and 2 bases, there was a span of 7 bases. The CDR3 bases are TGCGCCAGCAGCTTACACAGCAACTATGGCTACACCTTC. Residues: CASSLHSNYGYTF.

The chain combines TRBV5-1 with TRBJ1-1; 8 nucleotides line up with TRBD1. CDR1 is SGHRS, CDR2 YFSETQ, per germline. V dropped 0 bases and J dropped 4; count of bases not matched to a gene: 5. The CDR3 extends over 15 amino acids. CDR3 coding DNA: TGCGCCAGCAGCTTGGATGGGACAGGTGGCACTGAAGCTTTCTTT. This sequence encodes CASSLDGTGGTEAFF.

The rearrangement joins TRBV2 to TRBJ2-7, with D perhaps TRBD1 (5 bases). The germline V and J ends were trimmed by 1 base and 0 bases, with 10 bases remaining between them. Germline V gives CDR1 SNHLY, CDR2 FYNNEI. There are 15 residues in the CDR3. The CDR3 DNA is TGTGCCAGCAGTGAAGGGCCCAGGGCCTCCTACGAGCAGTACTTC. It encodes CASSEGPRASYEQYF. The entire variable domain, with the rest obtained from reference TRBV2 and TRBJ2-7, is as follows: EPEVTQTPSHQVTQMGQEVILRCVPISNHLYFYWYRQILGQKVEFLVSFYNNEISEKSEIFDDQFSVERPDGSNFTLKIRSTKLEDSAMYFCASSEGPRASYEQYFGPGTRLTVT.